A selection of T cell receptor beta chains follows, all from one sample in a study of shared clonotypes between healthy human individuals. Measured with immunoSEQ multiplex PCR; TCRdb has only the in-frame clones, and not every one. Of approximately 2.1 million clones listed, more than 80% are singletons. The sequenced sample consisted of naive CD4+ T cells from PBMCs. These receptors were taken from a young man in good health. Some clones in this sample may be carry-over from other donors' samples. The CDR3 runs from the conserved cysteine through the conserved F or W. A D gene is named only where the DNA matches it firmly. Expanded clones get a size class; other rows say once, few or many, or leave the size out.

clone size	V gene	J gene	D gene	CDR3 DNA	CDR3 protein
-	TRBV28	TRBJ1-2	-	TGTGCCAGCAGTTTCCTTCCAAGGGGGTTGACCGGCTACACCTTC	CASSFLPRGLTGYTF
-	TRBV6-5	TRBJ2-3	TRBD2	TGTGCCAGCAGTCTAGCGGGAGGAGATACGCAGTATTTT	CASSLAGGDTQYF
-	TRBV7-2	TRBJ1-1	-	TGTGCCAGCAGCTTCTTTGAGGGGAACACTGAAGCTTTCTTT	CASSFFEGNTEAFF
-	TRBV5-4	TRBJ1-2	-	TGTGCCAGCAGCATACCGGGACATCTGAGAGATGGCTACACCTTC	CASSIPGHLRDGYTF
-	TRBV5-6	TRBJ2-1	TRBD2	TGTGCCAGCAGCTTTTCCCCTAGCGGGAAGTACAATGAGCAGTTCTTC	CASSFSPSGKYNEQFF
once	TRBV4-1	TRBJ1-2	-	TGCGCCAGCAGCCCCGCAAGGGGTCAAGGTGGCTACACCTTC	CASSPARGQGGYTF
-	TRBV5-1	TRBJ2-3	-	TGCGCCAGCAGCTCCCACACCTTAGCAGATACGCAGTATTTT	CASSSHTLADTQYF
-	TRBV28	TRBJ1-2	-	TGTGCCAGCAGTTTACCGTTACAGGGTGCTAACTATGGCTACACCTTC	CASSLPLQGANYGYTF
-	TRBV28	TRBJ1-2	-	TGTGCCAGCAATGAACCGGGACGGGTAACGGGCTACACCTTC	CASNEPGRVTGYTF
-	TRBV5-6	TRBJ1-1	-	TGTGCCAGCAGCAACCGAATAAACACTGAAGCTTTCTTT	CASSNRINTEAFF
few	TRBV4-1	TRBJ1-1	-	TGCGCCAGCAGGGGCCCGACAAACACTGAAGCTTTCTTT	CASRGPTNTEAFF
once	TRBV5-1	TRBJ2-7	-	TGCGCCAGCAGCTTGGGTGGAGGGAACTACGAGCAGTACTTC	CASSLGGGNYEQYF
-	TRBV4-1	TRBJ2-7	TRBD1	TGCGCCAGCAGCCATCCCTTCGGGACAGGGGATTTCTACGAGCAGTACTTC	CASSHPFGTGDFYEQYF
once	TRBV29-1	TRBJ1-3	TRBD1	TGCAGCGTTGACAGGGGGGGAAACACCATATATTTT	CSVDRGGNTIYF
once	TRBV18	TRBJ1-1	-	TGTGCCAGCTCACCTAGGACATCTCCGTCGGGTGTTATGCGTGGAGCTTTCTTT	CASSPRTSPSGVMRGAFF
-	TRBV7-3	TRBJ2-5	-	TGTGCCAGCAGCTTAAGTTCCAGGAGACAAGAGACCCAGTACTTC	CASSLSSRRQETQYF
-	TRBV19	TRBJ1-5	-	TGTGCCAGTACGCAAGGGCAAATTTGGTTTGGCAATCAGCCCCAGCATTTT	CASTQGQIWFGNQPQHF
-	TRBV6-5	TRBJ1-2	-	TGTGCCAGCGCAAGGACAGCAACCAACTATGGCTACACCTTC	CASARTATNYGYTF
once	TRBV2	TRBJ2-7	-	TGTGCGGGCCGGGCGGATGGCTACGAGCAGTACTTC	CAGRADGYEQYF
once	TRBV10-3	TRBJ2-3	TRBD2	TGTGCCATCAGTGGTCCGGGACTAGCGGGAGCCACAGATACGCAGTATTTT	CAISGPGLAGATDTQYF
-	TRBV27	TRBJ2-7	-	TGTGCCAGCAGTTTACTAGCTTCCTACGAGCAGTACTTC	CASSLLASYEQYF
-	TRBV18	TRBJ2-1	-	TGTGCCAGCTCACCAGTACACAATGAGCAGTTCTTC	CASSPVHNEQFF
few	TRBV30	TRBJ1-1	TRBD1	TGTGCCTGGAGTCTGCGACAGGGAAACACTGAAGCTTTCTTT	CAWSLRQGNTEAFF
-	TRBV11-2	TRBJ2-1	-	TGTGCCAGCAGCTTATACTCCCCCTACAATGAGCAGTTCTTC	CASSLYSPYNEQFF
-	TRBV19	TRBJ2-3	-	TGTGCCAGTAGTAAGGGGAGCGGAGGGGGAGCCGTAAGCACAGATACGCAGTATTTT	CASSKGSGGGAVSTDTQYF
-	TRBV15	TRBJ1-2	-	TGTGCCACCAGCAGAGACTCAGGGAATTGGGGCTACACCTTC	CATSRDSGNWGYTF
-	TRBV28	TRBJ1-5	-	TGTGCCAGCACACGGGGTATCAATCAGCCCCAGCATTTT	CASTRGINQPQHF
-	TRBV28	TRBJ2-3	-	TGTGCCAGCAGTGTGCCCTCAGATACGCAGTATTTT	CASSVPSDTQYF
-	TRBV9	TRBJ1-2	-	TGTGCCAGCAGCCTATTAACCTCGACAGCTAATGGCTACACCTTC	CASSLLTSTANGYTF
-	TRBV6-1	TRBJ2-3	-	TGTGCCAGCAGCCTCAGGGGTTTAGCAGATACGCAGTATTTT	CASSLRGLADTQYF
-	TRBV5-1	TRBJ2-7	-	TGCGCCAGCAGCTTGATTGCGGGCCCCTACGAGCAGTACTTC	CASSLIAGPYEQYF
-	TRBV14	TRBJ2-2	-	TGTGCCAGCAGCCAACCATTCCGGGGAACCGGGGAGCTGTTTTTT	CASSQPFRGTGELFF
once	TRBV7-8	TRBJ2-1	-	TGTGCCAGCAGCGAGACCGGATACAATGAGCAGTTCTTC	CASSETGYNEQFF
-	TRBV5-1	TRBJ2-7	-	TGCGCCAGCAGCTTGAAAGGTTACGAGCAGTACTTC	CASSLKGYEQYF
-	TRBV18	TRBJ1-4	-	TGTGCCAGCTCACCATCCCTGCCGGGAACTAATGAAAAACTGTTTTTT	CASSPSLPGTNEKLFF
-	TRBV4-2	TRBJ2-7	-	TGTGCCAGCAGCCAAGACAGGGGATACGAGCAGTACTTC	CASSQDRGYEQYF
-	TRBV5-1	TRBJ2-5	-	TGCGCCAGCAGCGGCCAGGGACAAGAGACCCAGTACTTC	CASSGQGQETQYF
-	TRBV5-6	TRBJ2-3	TRBD2	TGTGCCAGCAGCCCGGTAGTAGCGGGGAGCACAGATACGCAGTATTTT	CASSPVVAGSTDTQYF
-	TRBV7-9	TRBJ2-7	-	TGTGCCAGCAGCTTAGTCACAGGGCTCCAAAGGCAATACGAGCAGTACTTC	CASSLVTGLQRQYEQYF
once	TRBV6-1	TRBJ1-1	TRBD1	TGTGCCAGCAGTAGGGACAGGGAGAACACTGAAGCTTTCTTT	CASSRDRENTEAFF
-	TRBV28	TRBJ1-3	TRBD1	TGTGCCAGCAGTCTCGGGACAGTCTCTGGAAACACCATATATTTT	CASSLGTVSGNTIYF
-	TRBV19	TRBJ2-2	-	TGTGCCAGTAGTATAAACAGGGATAACGGGGAGCTGTTTTTT	CASSINRDNGELFF
-	TRBV6-1	TRBJ2-1	TRBD2	TGTGCCAGCAGTGACCTCACTAGCGGGAAGGAGGATGAGCAGTTCTTC	CASSDLTSGKEDEQFF
-	TRBV27	TRBJ1-4	-	TGTGCCAGCAGTTTAACCTGGCAAGTCAATGAAAAACTGTTTTTT	CASSLTWQVNEKLFF
once	TRBV25-1	TRBJ2-7	TRBD1	TGTGCCAGCAGTGCGCCTGGGACAGGGGGTAGCGAGCAGTACTTC	CASSAPGTGGSEQYF
-	TRBV7-2	TRBJ2-1	-	TGTGCCAGCAGCTTAGCCCGTCACAATGAGCAGTTCTTC	CASSLARHNEQFF
-	TRBV7-9	TRBJ2-1	TRBD2	TGTGCCAGCACCTGGACTAGCGGGGCAGACAATGAGCAGTTCTTC	CASTWTSGADNEQFF
-	TRBV7-9	TRBJ1-5	TRBD1	TGTGCCAGCAGCTTAGGGGGACAGAATCAGCCCCAGCATTTT	CASSLGGQNQPQHF
-	TRBV21-1	TRBJ2-1	-	TGTGCCAGCAGCAAATACAGGGGGCCAAACAATGAGCAGTTCTTC	CASSKYRGPNNEQFF
once	TRBV5-1	TRBJ2-1	-	TGCGCCAGCAGCGCTCAGCCATCCTACAATGAGCAGTTCTTC	CASSAQPSYNEQFF
-	TRBV5-4	TRBJ2-2	TRBD2	TGTGCCAGCAGCCCAGGGACTAGCGGGATGGGCACCGGGGAGCTGTTTTTT	CASSPGTSGMGTGELFF
-	TRBV30	TRBJ2-2	-	TGTGCCTGGAGTGTCGGCTCTCCCGGGGAGCTGTTTTTT	CAWSVGSPGELFF